The clone carrying this T cell receptor beta chain was recorded only once. This entry comes from a study of control samples from healthy donors and cancer patients. TCRdb keeps only in-frame clones here, not all; method: immunoSEQ multiplex PCR. This table has about 79,000 clones, roughly 93% appearing once. The germline gives CDR1 MGHRA, CDR2 YSYEKL. This CDR3 has 15 residues. V was cut by 3 bases and J by 3 bases, with 14 bases left in between. The receptor was derived from a woman aged 40 to 55 with lung cancer. The sequenced material came from PBMCs. The rearrangement links TRBV4-1 to TRBJ1-2; D might be TRBD1 (6 bases). DNA for the CDR3: TGCGCCAGCAGCCATGCCGGACAGCCTTACTATGGCTACACCTTC. Amino acids: CASSHAGQPYYGYTF.